The sample holds many counts of the clone carrying this T cell receptor (beta chain). What it recognizes is unknown. MiXCR, run by TCRdb on the 5' RACE reads, gives a single entry per CDR3 protein. Of around 70,000 distinct CDR3 sequences in the sample, 7.5% to 10% were seen once. These data originate in a study of spatial heterogeneity in lung cancer. Study-level findings and limits: Expanded tumor TCRs that were ubiquitous appeared in blood more at resection than follow-up.

The CDR3 covers 14 residues. The ends were cut back, 3 bases at V and 0 bases at J, with 9 bases in the middle. Germline CDR1 KGHSH, CDR2 LQKENI. Regarding time point: blood at routine non-recurrence follow-up after resection. Sequencing was performed on whole RNA extracted from tumor and nontumor lung tissue, or from frozen PBMC, and the material was left unsorted. The receptor was derived from a female donor with early-stage non-small cell lung cancer. This sequence joins TRBV18 and TRBJ2-7; D could derive from TRBD1 or TRBD2 (5 bases each). The sample was PBMCs, taken at follow-up. This CDR3 reads CASSPPGTSYEQYF. The DNA of the CDR3 is TGTGCCAGCTCACCCCCAGGGACCTCCTACGAGCAGTACTTC. Filled out from reference TRBV18 and TRBJ2-7, the complete variable domain reads NAGVMQNPRHLVRRRGQEARLRCSPMKGHSHVYWYRQLPEEGLKFMVYLQKENIIDESGMPKERFSAEFPKEGPSILRIQQVVRGDSAAYFCASSPPGTSYEQYFGPGTRLTVT.